This T cell receptor (beta chain) was sequenced in a study of T-cell memory formation after mild COVID-19. Study-level points and caveats: Unconfirmed was the SARS-CoV-2 specificity of second-wave clones that peaked on day 37.

This clonotype has a handful of counts. The target antigen is unknown. In TCRdb, the 5' RACE reads were re-called with MiXCR into one record per CDR3 protein. The sample yields 450,000 to 700,000 distinct CDR3 sequences, more than 15% seen once. Germline V gene lookup returns CDR1 SGHVS and CDR2 FQNEAQ. V shed 4 bases, J shed 6 bases, and the junction held 10 bases outside the gene matches. The CDR3 extends over 15 amino acids. The source is an adult woman who had mild COVID-19 (a few samples of this study predate the infection). Cell type and time point are not known. The sample consisted of PBMCs or a T cell subset sorted from them (not recorded which). The chain carries TRBV7-8 and TRBJ2-7; 9 nucleotides agree with TRBD1. The CDR3: CASSSGQGGLGEQYF. The CDR3 DNA is TGTGCCAGCAGCTCGGGACAGGGAGGTCTCGGCGAGCAGTACTTC. Full variable domain (rest looked up from reference TRBV7-8 and TRBJ2-7): GAGVSQSPRYKVAKRGQDVALRCDPISGHVSLFWYQQALGQGPEFLTYFQNEAQLDKSGLPSDRFFAERPEGSVSTLKIQRTQQEDSAVYLCASSSGQGGLGEQYFGPGTRLTVT.